This is a list of T cell receptor beta chains from one sample in a study of T cells expressing NK-cell markers. For each CDR3 protein, TCRdb gives one entry from its re-call of the 5' RACE reads, without DNA. The table for this sample gives over 350,000 distinct CDR3 sequences. The sequenced sample was blood T cells: a sorted CD56 or NKG2C T cell subset, CD4+ or CD8+ T cells, or bulk PBMC T cells (not recorded which). The source is a woman in her 50s in good health. The CDR3 runs from the conserved cysteine through the conserved F or W.

J | V | CDR3
TRBJ1-2 | TRBV28 | CASSLLATYGYTF
TRBJ2-1 | TRBV5-1 | CASSLAPDNSEFF
TRBJ2-1 | TRBV12-3/TRBV12-4 | CASSLSDRDEQFF
TRBJ1-2 | TRBV3-1 | CASSQEPGARGYTF
TRBJ2-2 | TRBV11-3 | CASSLGPVGNTGELFF
TRBJ2-2 | TRBV5-1 | CASSLGITGELFF
TRBJ1-1 | TRBV5-1 | CASSPPMGTEAFF
TRBJ2-1 | TRBV12-3/TRBV12-4 | CASSLGPRVSEQFF
TRBJ1-3 | TRBV6-5 | CASSSASGNTIYF
TRBJ1-5 | TRBV11-1 | CASSLRPNQPQHF
TRBJ1-1 | TRBV18 | CASSPIPNTEAFF
TRBJ2-5 | TRBV7-2 | CASSPGLAEETQYF
TRBJ2-3 | TRBV18 | CASSPRGQLDTQYF
TRBJ2-3 | TRBV29-1 | CSAVSAGVGTDTQYF
TRBJ2-4 | TRBV20-1 | CSATTKNIQYF
TRBJ2-2 | TRBV5-5 | CASSPGLAGGPAGELFF
TRBJ2-5 | TRBV20-1 | CSAPRPGLAGRAQYF
TRBJ1-1 | TRBV30 | CAWHVGQGSNTEAFF
TRBJ1-1 | TRBV6-5 | CASSPQGDTEAFF
TRBJ2-7 | TRBV20-1 | CSARGTDEQYF
TRBJ2-5 | TRBV5-1 | CASSTQGYSETQYF
TRBJ2-3 | TRBV27 | CASSLLGTSGPDTQYF
TRBJ2-1 | TRBV18 | CASSPLQGGGYNEQFF
TRBJ2-1 | TRBV12-3/TRBV12-4 | CASSFPASLYNEQFF
TRBJ2-7 | TRBV12-3/TRBV12-4 | CASRGDRFPEQYF
TRBJ2-1 | TRBV29-1 | CSVETSGRGEQFF
TRBJ2-3 | TRBV6-1 | CASVLTGTDTQYF
TRBJ1-4 | TRBV12-3/TRBV12-4 | CAIDRGQDEDEKLFF
TRBJ2-1 | TRBV12-3/TRBV12-4 | CASKPQGIDSYNEQFF
TRBJ2-1 | TRBV6-1 | CASTRASGRSSYNEQFF
TRBJ2-1 | TRBV20-1 | CSAPGGAGAYNEQFF
TRBJ2-1 | TRBV25-1 | CASSDTSASSYNEQFF
TRBJ2-6 | TRBV4-2 | CASRRRGSGRASGANVLTF
TRBJ2-2 | TRBV7-2 | CASSLGWGPSGIGELFF
TRBJ1-1 | TRBV20-1 | CSARWTGLGAFF
TRBJ2-3 | TRBV5-4 | CASRTEQRSTDTQYF
TRBJ1-2 | TRBV30 | CAWSPPQVWGDGYTF
TRBJ2-3 | TRBV5-1 | CASSLGSRGRSTDTQYF
TRBJ2-1 | TRBV12-3/TRBV12-4 | CASTDPGTSEANEQFF
TRBJ2-2 | TRBV24-1 | CATSDRQGTTGELFF
TRBJ2-7 | TRBV5-5 | CASSLLDTYEQYF
TRBJ1-5 | TRBV21-1 | CASSSKGDRGRNQPQHF
TRBJ1-1 | TRBV9 | CASSVDGEETEAFF
TRBJ1-1 | TRBV29-1 | CSVGSSGISEAFF
TRBJ2-2 | TRBV7-2 | CASTDLGIGELFF
TRBJ2-2 | TRBV24-1 | CATSDLPPGVASGELFF
TRBJ2-5 | TRBV24-1 | CATSDRQGAEETQYF
TRBJ2-5 | TRBV4-1 | CASSPGLAEWGETQYF
TRBJ2-1 | TRBV5-1 | CASNRASGSIYNEQFF
TRBJ1-2 | TRBV20-1 | CSAGPRRELYGYTF
TRBJ2-3 | TRBV11-2 | CASSLGRTGAGASTDTQYF
TRBJ2-1 | TRBV24-1 | CATSDFSIFTSGSHEQFF
TRBJ2-7 | TRBV5-1 | CASSPDAHSYEQYF
TRBJ1-4 | TRBV5-8 | CASSLDATNEKLFF
TRBJ2-3 | TRBV30 | CAWRLAGGDTQYF